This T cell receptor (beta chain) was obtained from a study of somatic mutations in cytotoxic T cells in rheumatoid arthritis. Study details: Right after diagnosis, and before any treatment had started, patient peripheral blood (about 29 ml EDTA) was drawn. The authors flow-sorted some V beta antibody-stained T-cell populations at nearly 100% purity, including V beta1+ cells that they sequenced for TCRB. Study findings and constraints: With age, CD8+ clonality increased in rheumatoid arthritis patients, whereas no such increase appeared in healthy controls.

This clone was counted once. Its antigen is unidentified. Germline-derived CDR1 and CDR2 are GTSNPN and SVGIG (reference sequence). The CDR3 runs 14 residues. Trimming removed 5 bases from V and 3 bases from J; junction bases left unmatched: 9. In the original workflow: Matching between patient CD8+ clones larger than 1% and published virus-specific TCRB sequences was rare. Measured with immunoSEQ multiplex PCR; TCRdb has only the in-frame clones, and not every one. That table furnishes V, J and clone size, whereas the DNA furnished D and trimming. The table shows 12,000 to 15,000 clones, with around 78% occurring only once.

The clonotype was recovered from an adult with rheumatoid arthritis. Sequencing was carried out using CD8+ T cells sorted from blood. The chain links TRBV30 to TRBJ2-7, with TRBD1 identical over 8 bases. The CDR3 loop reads CAWGPGQEIYEQYF. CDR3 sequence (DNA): TGTGCCTGGGGACCGGGACAGGAAATCTACGAGCAGTACTTC.